This section outlines one T cell receptor beta chain sequence together with its context. The CDR3 is 17 amino acids. The ends lost 2 bases at V and 8 bases at J; junction bases unmatched: 12. The V gene's germline CDR1 is MDHEN and CDR2 SYDVKM. This entry comes from a study of neurological immune-mediated disorders. One entry per CDR3 protein results from TCRdb running MiXCR on the 5' RACE reads. The sample has over 11,000 distinct CDR3 sequences; about 7% are singletons. V gene TRBV28 combines with J gene TRBJ1-6; 7 bases line up with TRBD1. The sequenced sample was CD8+ T cells from blood. The receptor was isolated from a woman aged 40 to 49 in good health. The CDR3 DNA follows: TGTGCCAGCAGTTTACCCCTGACAGGGATTGGAGATTCACCCCTCCACTTT. Translation: CASSLPLTGIGDSPLHF.